The 6 T cell receptor beta chains listed next were all sequenced from one sample in a study of T-cell reconstitution after alpha-beta-depleted transplantation in children listed by TCRdb under 2016. The library was obtained by PCR. Sequencing instrument: Illumina HiSeq 2500. To normalize quantification of the TCRbeta repertoire, the TCR libraries were built with molecular barcoding that relied on unique molecular identifiers. TCRdb reanalyzed the raw reads on its own, using fastp at Q25 for trimming and MiXCR for clone calling, and kept in-frame beta chains. Here each entry gathers all rows of one CDR3 protein and keeps the most common genes and DNA. Within this sample are some 550,000 distinct CDR3 sequences, with roughly 23% of them counted one time only. About 14% of the sample comes from the top ten. The treatment or condition label, as the study defines it: allogeneic hematopoietic cell transplantation with graft depleted of TCRalphabeta T cells and CD19 B cells.

Sample: PBMCs, mostly from graft donor cells, taken 360 days after TCRalphabeta/CD19-depleted stem cell transplant. All receptors derive from a boy under three years old who had a stem cell transplant for acute myeloid leukemia, so the T cells may come from the graft donor.

Remarks on this clonotype: At one end the junction does not follow the germline gene, possibly because of a read error. This rearrangement joins TRBV29-1 to TRBJ2-5; TRBD1 aligns across 7 bases. CDR3 size: 14 residues. CDR1 is SQVTM and CDR2 is ANQGSEA in the germline V gene. CDR3 sequence reads: CSVEGEGARETQYF. CDR3 nucleotides: TGCAGCGTCGAAGGAGAGGGGGCGCGAGAGACCCAGTACTTC. Full variable domain (missing parts from reference TRBV29-1 and TRBJ2-5): SAVISQKPSRDICQRGTSLTIQCQVDSQVTMMFWYRQQPGQSLTLIATANQGSEATYESGFVIDKFPISRPNLTFSTLTVSNMSPEDSSIYLCSVEGEGARETQYFGPGTRLLVL.

In this sample, this clonotype turned up many times. The chain employs TRBV6-2 or TRBV6-3 and TRBJ2-7, with a tentative D call TRBD2 (7 bases). The CDR3 is 15 amino acids. Trimming pared 0 bases from V and 3 bases from J, leaving 12 bases between. From germline, CDR1 is MNHEY and CDR2 SVGEGT. The CDR3 sequence: CASSYSRGGDYEQYF. CDR3 in DNA: TGTGCCAGCAGTTACTCGAGGGGGGGAGACTACGAGCAGTACTTC.

The V and J genes are TRBV5-1 and TRBJ2-3, with 8 nucleotides matching TRBD2. The CDR3 covers 18 residues. Germline values: CDR1 SGHRS, CDR2 YFSETQ. With 3 bases clipped from V and 2 bases from J, the junction kept 14 bases outside the gene matches. The CDR3 bases are TGCGCCAGCAGCTCGCGACACACCGGGACTAGAGTCACAGATACGCAGTATTTT. Translating it yields CASSSRHTGTRVTDTQYF.

This chain links TRBV20-1 with TRBJ2-5, with unresolved D. CDR1 and CDR2 from the germline V gene are DFQATT and SNEGSKA (reference sequence). The CDR3 length is 13 residues. The germline V and J ends were trimmed by 3 bases and 1 base, with 9 bases remaining between them. The CDR3 here is CSARAHIQETQYF. Here the CDR3 DNA reads TGCAGTGCTAGGGCCCACATCCAAGAGACCCAGTACTTC.

The chain has TRBV11-1 and TRBJ1-1, with TRBD1 identical over 7 bases. The V gene's germline CDR1 is SGHAT and CDR2 FQDESV (reference sequence). The CDR3 spans 18 residues. Trimming at V came to 0 bases and at J to 10 bases, leaving 20 bases not matched to a gene. The CDR3 DNA follows: TGTGCCAGCAGCTTAGCGCCAGGAGCTGGACAGGAGAGTCGGGGAGCTTTCTTT. It codes for CASSLAPGAGQESRGAFF.

The rearrangement uses TRBV20-1 and TRBJ2-7, with 7 bases identical to TRBD2. The CDR3 runs 12 residues. The trim removed 6 bases at V and 6 bases at J, leaving 8 bases unmatched. CDR1 DFQATT and CDR2 SNEGSKA come from the germline V gene (reference sequence). The CDR3 DNA reads TGCAGTGCCAACGGACTAGGACGCGAGCAGTACTTC. Its protein is CSANGLGREQYF.